The rows below give T cell receptor beta chains drawn from one sample of a study of early stage breast cancer tumors. Measured with immunoSEQ multiplex PCR; TCRdb has only the in-frame clones, and not every one. The sample lists some 70,000 clones, around 85% seen once, with approximately 3.7% in the top ten. What was sequenced was blood. Receptors were obtained from a person aged 55-75 years with breast cancer. Both conserved end residues are part of each CDR3. D genes are given only for firm matches. Size is stated for part of the rows, as once, few or many counts, or as a class when the clone is expanded.

d_gene	v_gene	j_gene	abundance	CDR3aa	CDR3nt
TRBD1	TRBV11-3	TRBJ1-1	.	CASSPGTGRGEAFF	TGTGCCAGCAGCCCGGGGACAGGGAGGGGTGAAGCTTTCTTT
.	TRBV5-1	TRBJ1-2	.	CASSPGAGEGYTF	TGCGCCAGCAGCCCGGGGGCAGGGGAAGGCTACACCTTC
.	TRBV9	TRBJ2-3	.	CASSFTGTSTDTQYF	TGTGCCAGCAGCTTTACAGGCACTAGCACAGATACGCAGTATTTT
TRBD1	TRBV27	TRBJ1-6	.	CASRGQRNSPLHF	TGTGCCAGCAGGGGACAGAGAAATTCACCCCTCCACTTT
.	TRBV5-1	TRBJ2-3	once	CASSGGAAIFTDTQYF	TGCGCCAGCAGTGGGGGGGCAGCCATATTCACAGATACGCAGTATTTT
TRBD2	TRBV9	TRBJ2-7	.	CASSVGPGGSSYEQYF	TGTGCCAGCAGCGTAGGACCGGGGGGGAGCTCCTACGAGCAGTACTTC
TRBD2	TRBV2	TRBJ2-1	.	CASSASGGALEQFF	TGTGCCAGCAGTGCCAGCGGGGGGGCCCTTGAGCAGTTCTTC
.	TRBV5-6	TRBJ2-7	.	CASSLSHYEQYF	TGTGCCAGCAGCTTGTCCCATTATGAGCAGTACTTC
TRBD2	TRBV5-6	TRBJ2-1	.	CASSLVRGDNEQFF	TGTGCCAGCAGCTTGGTTCGGGGGGACAATGAGCAGTTCTTC
TRBD1	TRBV5-4	TRBJ1-1	.	CASSSRTGPNTEAFF	TGTGCCAGCAGCTCCCGGACAGGGCCGAACACTGAAGCTTTCTTT
.	TRBV21-1	TRBJ2-4	.	CASSFRDTNIQYF	TGTGCCAGCAGCTTCCGGGACACAAACATTCAGTACTTC
TRBD1	TRBV28	TRBJ1-1	once	CASSRYGQGITEAFF	TGTGCCAGCAGCAGATACGGACAGGGCATCACTGAAGCTTTCTTT
.	TRBV28	TRBJ1-2	.	CASSPNLAADYGYTF	TGTGCCAGCAGCCCCAATTTGGCAGCCGACTATGGCTACACCTTC
.	TRBV5-4	TRBJ2-1	.	CASSLDVEQFF	TGTGCCAGCAGCTTGGACGTAGAGCAGTTCTTC
.	TRBV6-6	TRBJ1-2	.	CASTRGPDYGYTF	TGTGCCAGCACCCGTGGACCGGACTATGGCTACACCTTC
TRBD2	TRBV7-6	TRBJ2-2	.	CASGTSRQNTGELFF	TGTGCCAGCGGGACTAGCAGGCAGAACACCGGGGAGCTGTTTTTT
.	TRBV7-2	TRBJ2-1	.	CASSPVSGQDNEQFF	TGTGCCAGCAGCCCCGTCTCGGGGCAAGACAATGAGCAGTTCTTC
.	TRBV7-9	TRBJ2-1	.	CASGEQFF	TGTGCCAGCGGAGAGCAGTTCTTC
.	TRBV23-1	TRBJ1-2	once	CASSQSWNPGGENGYTF	TGCGCCAGCAGTCAATCTTGGAACCCCGGAGGGGAGAATGGCTACACCTTC
TRBD2	TRBV5-1	TRBJ2-1	.	CASSSGGLKEQFF	TGCGCCAGCAGCTCGGGGGGGTTAAAGGAGCAGTTCTTC
.	TRBV9	TRBJ2-7	once	CASSVAALASEQYF	TGTGCCAGCAGCGTAGCTGCCCTAGCCAGCGAGCAGTACTTC
.	TRBV6-6	TRBJ2-7	few	CASSSGRGEQYF	TGTGCCAGCAGTTCGGGCAGGGGCGAGCAGTACTTC
.	TRBV6-4	TRBJ2-1	.	CASSDSKGSANEQFF	TGTGCCAGCAGTGACTCAAAGGGTTCAGCCAATGAGCAGTTCTTC
TRBD2	TRBV29-1	TRBJ2-5	.	CSAKGVAGNGETQYF	TGCAGCGCCAAAGGGGTAGCGGGGAATGGAGAGACCCAGTACTTC
.	TRBV7-2	TRBJ1-2	.	CASSLDLLARDYGYTF	TGTGCCAGCAGCTTAGATCTCCTAGCCCGGGACTATGGCTACACCTTC
.	TRBV29-1	TRBJ1-6	.	CSVVLSPLHF	TGCAGCGTTGTCCTATCACCCCTCCACTTT
.	TRBV19	TRBJ1-2	.	CASSMNSPGRHGYTF	TGTGCCAGTAGTATGAATTCGCCAGGGCGCCATGGCTACACCTTC
TRBD1	TRBV5-4	TRBJ2-7	.	CASSLEDRGYEQYF	TGTGCCAGCAGCTTGGAGGACAGGGGGTACGAGCAGTACTTC
.	TRBV5-5	TRBJ1-3	.	CASSLWSSSGNTIYF	TGTGCCAGCAGCTTGTGGTCGAGCTCTGGAAACACCATATATTTT
.	TRBV15	TRBJ1-4	.	CATSSGFTTNEKLFF	TGTGCCACCAGCAGCGGGTTTACAACTAATGAAAAACTGTTTTTT
.	TRBV28	TRBJ1-2	.	CASSKPGRIYGYTF	TGTGCCAGCAGTAAACCGGGACGGATCTATGGCTACACCTTC
TRBD2	TRBV5-1	TRBJ2-5	.	CASSSIAGGRETQYF	TGCGCCAGCAGCTCTATAGCGGGGGGTCGGGAGACCCAGTACTTC
TRBD1	TRBV4-1	TRBJ2-2	.	CASSRPGQGTGELFF	TGCGCCAGCAGCCGACCGGGACAGGGGACCGGGGAGCTGTTTTTT
.	TRBV5-4	TRBJ1-1	few	CASRSDSPNTEAFF	TGTGCCAGCAGATCGGACAGCCCGAACACTGAAGCTTTCTTT
.	TRBV28	TRBJ1-5	.	CASTGRQNQPQHF	TGTGCCAGCACAGGCCGACAGAATCAGCCCCAGCATTTT
.	TRBV6-6	TRBJ1-6	.	CASRRASYNSPLHF	TGTGCCAGCCGACGGGCCTCCTATAATTCACCCCTCCACTTT
.	TRBV4-1	TRBJ1-2	.	CASSLRAQNYGYTF	TGCGCCAGCAGCCTTCGGGCGCAGAACTATGGCTACACCTTC
TRBD1	TRBV14	TRBJ1-2	.	CASHSTGVGRYTF	TGTGCCAGCCACTCGACAGGGGTAGGCCGCTACACCTTC
.	TRBV6-6	TRBJ2-1	.	CASTERWEQFF	TGTGCCAGCACCGAACGGTGGGAGCAGTTCTTC
TRBD1	TRBV6-6	TRBJ1-2	.	CASRRGDRGQGGYTF	TGTGCCAGCAGACGAGGGGACAGGGGGCAGGGCGGCTACACCTTC
.	TRBV6-6	TRBJ2-1	few	CASSYAAGYNEQFF	TGTGCCAGCAGTTACGCGGCAGGGTACAATGAGCAGTTCTTC
TRBD1	TRBV10-1	TRBJ2-3	.	CASSGDRGVNTQYF	TGCGCCAGCAGTGGGGACAGGGGTGTAAATACGCAGTATTTT
.	TRBV6-5	TRBJ2-7	.	CASRYPDLREQYF	TGTGCCAGCAGGTACCCTGATCTACGGGAGCAGTACTTC
TRBD2	TRBV19	TRBJ2-4	.	CASSARTSGGGKERNIQYF	TGTGCCAGTAGTGCCCGGACTAGCGGGGGGGGTAAGGAGCGGAACATTCAGTACTTC
TRBD2	TRBV7-3	TRBJ2-3	.	CASSHRGGDSPDTQYF	TGTGCCAGCAGCCACCGGGGGGGCGATTCCCCAGATACGCAGTATTTT
TRBD1	TRBV19	TRBJ2-7	.	CASNPGQGAVQYF	TGTGCCAGTAATCCGGGACAGGGGGCCGTGCAGTACTTC
.	TRBV7-8	TRBJ2-5	.	CASSLAETQYF	TGTGCCAGCAGCTTAGCTGAGACCCAGTACTTC
.	TRBV4-1	TRBJ2-1	.	CASSPTRRVTVEQFF	TGCGCCAGCAGCCCAACGAGGAGAGTTACTGTTGAGCAGTTCTTC
TRBD1	TRBV7-8	TRBJ2-1	.	CASSFGQATYNEQFF	TGTGCCAGCAGCTTCGGACAGGCCACCTACAATGAGCAGTTCTTC
.	TRBV5-1	TRBJ2-7	.	CASSSTSYEQYF	TGCGCCAGCAGCTCCACCTCCTACGAGCAGTACTTC
.	TRBV27	TRBJ2-7	.	CASRGAGPAYEQYF	TGTGCCAGCAGAGGGGCAGGGCCCGCCTACGAGCAGTACTTC
.	TRBV6-6	TRBJ1-2	once	CASIRDFSYGYTF	TGTGCCAGCATCCGGGACTTCTCCTATGGCTACACCTTC
TRBD1	TRBV18	TRBJ1-1	few	CASSPRAGGDDTEAFF	TGTGCCAGCTCACCTAGGGCAGGGGGCGACGACACTGAAGCTTTCTTT
TRBD2	TRBV23-1	TRBJ2-1	.	CASSHLVAGGPSYNEQFF	TGCGCCAGCAGTCATTTGGTAGCGGGAGGGCCGTCCTACAATGAGCAGTTCTTC
.	TRBV28	TRBJ1-2	.	CASRARQGGGYTF	TGTGCCAGCAGGGCTCGCCAGGGAGGTGGCTACACCTTC